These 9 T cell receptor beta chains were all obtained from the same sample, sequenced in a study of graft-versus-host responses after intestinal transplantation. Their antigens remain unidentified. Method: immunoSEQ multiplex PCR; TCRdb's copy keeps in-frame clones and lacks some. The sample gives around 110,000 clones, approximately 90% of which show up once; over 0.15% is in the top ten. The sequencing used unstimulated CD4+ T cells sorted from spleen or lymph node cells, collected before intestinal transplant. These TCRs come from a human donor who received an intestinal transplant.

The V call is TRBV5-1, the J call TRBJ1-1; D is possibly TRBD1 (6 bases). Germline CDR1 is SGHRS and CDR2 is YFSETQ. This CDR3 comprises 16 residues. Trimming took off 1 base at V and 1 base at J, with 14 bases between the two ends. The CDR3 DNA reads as TGCGCCAGCAGCTTGATTGCAGGGGCCAAGAACACTGAAGCTTTCTTT. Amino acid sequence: CASSLIAGAKNTEAFF.

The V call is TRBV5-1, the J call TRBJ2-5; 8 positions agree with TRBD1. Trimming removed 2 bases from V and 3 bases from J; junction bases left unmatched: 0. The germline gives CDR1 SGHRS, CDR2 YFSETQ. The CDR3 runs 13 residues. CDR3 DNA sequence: TGCGCCAGCAGCTTACAGGGGGAAGAGACCCAGTACTTC. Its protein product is CASSLQGEETQYF.

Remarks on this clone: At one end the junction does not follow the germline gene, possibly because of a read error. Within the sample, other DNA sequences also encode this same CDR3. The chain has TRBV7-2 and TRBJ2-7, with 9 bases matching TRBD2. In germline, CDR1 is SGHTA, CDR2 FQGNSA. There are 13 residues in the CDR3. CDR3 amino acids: CASSRTSAYEQYF. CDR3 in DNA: TGCGCCAGCAGCCGGACTAGCGCGTACGAGCAGTACTTC. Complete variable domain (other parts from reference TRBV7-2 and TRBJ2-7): GAGVSQSPSNKVTEKGKDVELRCDPISGHTALYWYRQSLGQGLEFLIYFQGNSAPDKSGLPSDRFSAERTGGSVSTLTIQRTQQEDSAVYLCASSRTSAYEQYFGPGTRLTVT.

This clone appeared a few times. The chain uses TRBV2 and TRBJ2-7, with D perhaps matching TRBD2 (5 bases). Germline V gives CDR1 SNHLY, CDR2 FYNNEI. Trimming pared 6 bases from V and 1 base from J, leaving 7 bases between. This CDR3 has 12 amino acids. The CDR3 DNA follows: TGTGCCAGCAGGGAGGCTTCCTACGAGCAGTACTTC. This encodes CASREASYEQYF.

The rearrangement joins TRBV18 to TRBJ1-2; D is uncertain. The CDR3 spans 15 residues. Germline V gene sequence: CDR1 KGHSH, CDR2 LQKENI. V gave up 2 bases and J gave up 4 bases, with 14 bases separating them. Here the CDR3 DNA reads TGTGCCAGCTCACCAAATCAGTGGGAGAGCTATGGCTACACCTTC. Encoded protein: CASSPNQWESYGYTF.

The CDR3 DNA is TGCGCCAGCAGCTTGGATCGGGTCTATGAGCAGTTCTTC. It is translated as CASSLDRVYEQFF. The chain has TRBV5-1 and TRBJ2-1, with no clear D. The CDR3 runs 13 residues. V was clipped by 0 bases and J by 8 bases, with 9 bases between them. In germline, CDR1 is SGHRS, CDR2 YFSETQ.

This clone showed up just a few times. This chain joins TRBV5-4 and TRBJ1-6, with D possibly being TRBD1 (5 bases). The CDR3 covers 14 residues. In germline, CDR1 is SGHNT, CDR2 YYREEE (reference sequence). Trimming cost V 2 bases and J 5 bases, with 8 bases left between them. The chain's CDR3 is CASSFRGNNSPLHF. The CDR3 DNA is TGTGCCAGCAGCTTCCGGGGGAATAATTCACCCCTCCACTTT.

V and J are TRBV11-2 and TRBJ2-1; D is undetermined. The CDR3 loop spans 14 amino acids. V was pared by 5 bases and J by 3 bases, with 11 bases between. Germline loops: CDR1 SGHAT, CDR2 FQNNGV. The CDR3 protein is CASSASGFYNEQFF. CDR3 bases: TGTGCCAGCAGCGCCAGTGGCTTCTACAATGAGCAGTTCTTC.

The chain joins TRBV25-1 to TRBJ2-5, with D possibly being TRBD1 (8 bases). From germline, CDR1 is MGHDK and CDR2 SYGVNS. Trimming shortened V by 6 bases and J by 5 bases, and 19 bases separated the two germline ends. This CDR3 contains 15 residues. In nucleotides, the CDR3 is TGTGCCAGCAGCGGAACAGGGGGAGGGCGGGAGACCCAGTACTTC. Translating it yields CASSGTGGGRETQYF.